This T cell receptor (beta chain) was captured by sequencing in a study of T cell responses to AZD1222 COVID-19 vaccine. As concerns this clone: Its antigen is as yet unknown.

General study results and limits: Among the donors, most were white British and more were female, and clonal diversity was possibly underestimated.

TCRdb keeps only in-frame clones here, not all; method: immunoSEQ multiplex PCR. This table holds 130,000 or so clones, over 80% found once. The CDR3 is 15 amino acids. V shed 3 bases, J shed 4 bases, and the junction held 6 bases outside the gene matches. Germline V lookup: CDR1 SGHNT, CDR2 YYREEE (reference sequence). This TCR was sampled from an adult in good health. V is TRBV5-4 and J is TRBJ1-5, with 8 bases matching TRBD1. The sample was peripheral blood, taken on day 0 of AZD1222 vaccination. The CDR3 bases are TGTGCCAGCAGCTCCGGACAGGGACGAAATCAGCCCCAGCATTTT. Its protein product is CASSSGQGRNQPQHF.